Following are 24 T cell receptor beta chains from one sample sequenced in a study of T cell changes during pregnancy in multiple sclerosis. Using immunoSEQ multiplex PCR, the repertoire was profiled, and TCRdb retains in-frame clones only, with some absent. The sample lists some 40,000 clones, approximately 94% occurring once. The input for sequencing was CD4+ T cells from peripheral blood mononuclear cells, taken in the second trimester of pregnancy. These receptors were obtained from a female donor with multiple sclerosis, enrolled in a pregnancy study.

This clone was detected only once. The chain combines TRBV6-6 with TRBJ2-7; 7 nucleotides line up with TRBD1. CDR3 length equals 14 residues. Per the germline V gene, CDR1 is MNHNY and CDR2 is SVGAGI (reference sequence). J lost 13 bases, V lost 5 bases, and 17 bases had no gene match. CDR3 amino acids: CASSKGAGSRDGYF. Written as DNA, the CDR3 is TGTGCCAGCAGTAAGGGGGCAGGGAGCCGAGACGGATACTTC.

As DNA, the CDR3 is TGCGCCAGCAGCCGACAGGGGGTGGGCACAGATACGCAGTATTTT. It codes for CASSRQGVGTDTQYF. This chain links TRBV4-1 with TRBJ2-3, with 9 bases that match TRBD1. V was clipped by 4 bases and J by 1 base; unmatched bases: 3. The CDR3 consists of 15 residues. Germline V gene data show CDR1 as MGHRA and CDR2 as YSYEKL.

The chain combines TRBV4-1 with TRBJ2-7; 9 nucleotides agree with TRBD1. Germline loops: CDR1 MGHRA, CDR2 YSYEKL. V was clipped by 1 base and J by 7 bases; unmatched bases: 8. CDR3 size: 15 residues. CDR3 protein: CASSQGDRVFSEQYF. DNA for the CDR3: TGCGCCAGCAGCCAAGGGGACAGGGTCTTCTCTGAGCAGTACTTC.

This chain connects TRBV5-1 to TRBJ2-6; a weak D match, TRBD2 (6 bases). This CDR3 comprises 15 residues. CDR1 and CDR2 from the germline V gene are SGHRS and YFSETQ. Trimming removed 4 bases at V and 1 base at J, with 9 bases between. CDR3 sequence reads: CASSVEGSGANVLTF. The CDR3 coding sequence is TGCGCCAGCAGCGTGGAGGGGTCTGGGGCCAACGTCCTGACTTTC.

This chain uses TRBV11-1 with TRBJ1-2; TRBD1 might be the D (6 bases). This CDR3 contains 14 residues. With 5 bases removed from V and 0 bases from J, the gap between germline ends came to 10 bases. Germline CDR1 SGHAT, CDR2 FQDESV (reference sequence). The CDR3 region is CASSPGQPNYGYTF. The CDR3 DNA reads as TGTGCCAGCAGCCCAGGACAGCCTAACTATGGCTACACCTTC.

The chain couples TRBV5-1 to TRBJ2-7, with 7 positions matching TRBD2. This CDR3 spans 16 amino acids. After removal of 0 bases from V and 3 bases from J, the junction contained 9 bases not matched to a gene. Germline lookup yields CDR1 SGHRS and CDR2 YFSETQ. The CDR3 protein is CASSLEASGKGYEQYF. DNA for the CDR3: TGCGCCAGCAGCTTGGAAGCCAGCGGGAAAGGCTACGAGCAGTACTTC.

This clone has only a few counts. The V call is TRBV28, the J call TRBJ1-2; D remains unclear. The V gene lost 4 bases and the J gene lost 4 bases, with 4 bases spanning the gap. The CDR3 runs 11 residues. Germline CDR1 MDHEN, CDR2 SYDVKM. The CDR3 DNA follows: TGTGCCAGCAGTTCAGGCTATGGCTACACCTTC. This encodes CASSSGYGYTF.

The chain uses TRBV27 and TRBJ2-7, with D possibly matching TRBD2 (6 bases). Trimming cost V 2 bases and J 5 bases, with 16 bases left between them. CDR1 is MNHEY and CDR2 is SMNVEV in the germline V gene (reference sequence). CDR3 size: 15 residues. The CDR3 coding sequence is TGTGCCAGCAGTTTAATCCGAGCGGGCCGAGACGAGCAGTACTTC. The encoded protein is CASSLIRAGRDEQYF.

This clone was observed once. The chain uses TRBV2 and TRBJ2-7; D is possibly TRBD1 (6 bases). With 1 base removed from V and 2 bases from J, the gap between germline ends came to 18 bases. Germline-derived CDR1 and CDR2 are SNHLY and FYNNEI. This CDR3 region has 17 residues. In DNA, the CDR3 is TGTGCCAGCAGTGAAGGGGGGCCCAGAAAACTAACCTACGAGCAGTACTTC. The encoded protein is CASSEGGPRKLTYEQYF. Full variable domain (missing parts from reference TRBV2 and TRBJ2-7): EPEVTQTPSHQVTQMGQEVILRCVPISNHLYFYWYRQILGQKVEFLVSFYNNEISEKSEIFDDQFSVERPDGSNFTLKIRSTKLEDSAMYFCASSEGGPRKLTYEQYFGPGTRLTVT.

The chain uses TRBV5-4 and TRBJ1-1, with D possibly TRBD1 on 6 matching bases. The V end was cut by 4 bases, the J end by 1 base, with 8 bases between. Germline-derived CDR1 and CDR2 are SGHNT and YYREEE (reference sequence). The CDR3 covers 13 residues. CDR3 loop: CASSPGQNTEAFF. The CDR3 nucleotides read TGTGCCAGCAGCCCGGGACAGAACACTGAAGCTTTCTTT.

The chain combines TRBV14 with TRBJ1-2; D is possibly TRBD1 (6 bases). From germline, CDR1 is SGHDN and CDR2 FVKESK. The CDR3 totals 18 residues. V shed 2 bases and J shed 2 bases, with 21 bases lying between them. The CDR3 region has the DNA TGTGCCAGCAGCCAATTCGGCAGGGGTAGGCAGACGAACTATGGCTACACCTTC. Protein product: CASSQFGRGRQTNYGYTF.

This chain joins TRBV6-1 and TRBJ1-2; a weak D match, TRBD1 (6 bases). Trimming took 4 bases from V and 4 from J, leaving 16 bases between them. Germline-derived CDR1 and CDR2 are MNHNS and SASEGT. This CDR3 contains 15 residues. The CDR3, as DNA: TGTGCCAGCAGTGTTACGGACAGCCATGGCTATGGCTACACCTTC. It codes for CASSVTDSHGYGYTF.

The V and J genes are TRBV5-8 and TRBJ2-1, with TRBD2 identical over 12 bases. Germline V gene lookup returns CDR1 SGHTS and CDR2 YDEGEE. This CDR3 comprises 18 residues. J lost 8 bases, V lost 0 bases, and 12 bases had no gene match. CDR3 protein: CASSLASSSGGALDEQFF. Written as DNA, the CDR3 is TGTGCCAGCAGCTTGGCCTCGTCTAGCGGGGGGGCCTTGGATGAGCAGTTCTTC.

CDR3 residues: CASSLGQGPGDTQYF. The DNA for the CDR3 is TGTGCCAGCAGCTTGGGACAGGGGCCAGGAGATACGCAGTATTTT. The genes are TRBV11-2 and TRBJ2-3; 10 bases agree with TRBD1. Losses at the gene ends were 3 bases for V and 5 bases for J; bases not matched to a gene: 5. This CDR3 spans 15 amino acids. Germline CDR1 SGHAT, CDR2 FQNNGV.

The CDR3 sequence: CASSPRERNTGELFF. The CDR3 DNA reads as TGTGCCAGCAGCCCAAGGGAGCGGAACACCGGGGAGCTGTTTTTT. This sequence joins TRBV7-9 and TRBJ2-2, with D possibly being TRBD2 (5 bases). V dropped 5 bases and J dropped 1 base, with 11 bases sitting between them. CDR3 size: 15 residues. CDR1 and CDR2 (germline): SEHNR, FQNEAQ (reference sequence). The full variable domain, rest sourced from reference TRBV7-9 and TRBJ2-2, is DTGVSQNPRHKITKRGQNVTFRCDPISEHNRLYWYRQTLGQGPEFLTYFQNEAQLEKSRLLSDRFSAERPKGSFSTLEIQRTEQGDSAMYLCASSPRERNTGELFFGEGSRLTVL.

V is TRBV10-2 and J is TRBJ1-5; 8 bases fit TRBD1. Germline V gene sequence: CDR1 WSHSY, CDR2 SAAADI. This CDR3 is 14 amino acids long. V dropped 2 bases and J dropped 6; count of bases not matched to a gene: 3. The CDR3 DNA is TGCGCCAGCAGTGAGGCAGGGGGCATTCAGCCCCAGCATTTT. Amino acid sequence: CASSEAGGIQPQHF.

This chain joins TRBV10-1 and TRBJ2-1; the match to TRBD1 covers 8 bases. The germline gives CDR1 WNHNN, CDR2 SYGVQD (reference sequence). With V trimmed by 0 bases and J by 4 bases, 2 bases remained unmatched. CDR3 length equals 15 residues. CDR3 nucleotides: TGCGCCAGCAGTGAGTCAACAGGGGGGTACAATGAGCAGTTCTTC. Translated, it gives CASSESTGGYNEQFF.

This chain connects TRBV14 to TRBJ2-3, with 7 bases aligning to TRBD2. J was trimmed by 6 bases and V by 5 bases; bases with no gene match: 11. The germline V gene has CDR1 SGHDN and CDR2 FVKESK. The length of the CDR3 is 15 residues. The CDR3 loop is CASSLRDGRPDTQYF. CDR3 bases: TGTGCCAGCAGCTTAAGGGACGGGAGGCCGGATACGCAGTATTTT.

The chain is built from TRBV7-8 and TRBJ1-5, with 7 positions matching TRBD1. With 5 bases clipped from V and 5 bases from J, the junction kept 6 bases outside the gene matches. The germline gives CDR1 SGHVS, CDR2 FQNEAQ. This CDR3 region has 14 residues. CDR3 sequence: CASSTRQGYQPQHF. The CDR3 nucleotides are TGTGCCAGCAGCACCCGACAGGGCTATCAGCCCCAGCATTTT. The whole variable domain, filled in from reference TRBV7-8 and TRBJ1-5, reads GAGVSQSPRYKVAKRGQDVALRCDPISGHVSLFWYQQALGQGPEFLTYFQNEAQLDKSGLPSDRFFAERPEGSVSTLKIQRTQQEDSAVYLCASSTRQGYQPQHFGDGTRLSIL.

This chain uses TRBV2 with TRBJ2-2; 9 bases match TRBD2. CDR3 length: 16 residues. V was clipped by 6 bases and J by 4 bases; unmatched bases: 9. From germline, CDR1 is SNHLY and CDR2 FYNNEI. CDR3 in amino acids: CASSVLAGRRTGELFF. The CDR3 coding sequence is TGTGCCAGCAGCGTCCTAGCGGGGAGACGCACCGGGGAGCTGTTTTTT.

In DNA, the CDR3 is TGTGCCAGCAGCTCCCTAGGACTAGCCTCCTACGAGCAGTACTTC. It codes for CASSSLGLASYEQYF. This chain joins TRBV7-2 and TRBJ2-7, with 8 bases matching TRBD2. V lost 4 bases, J lost 0 bases, and 5 bases stayed unmatched. CDR3 length equals 15 residues. The germline CDR1 and CDR2 sequences are SGHTA and FQGNSA.

The CDR3: CASSFGTSGDLGYNEQFF. For the CDR3, the DNA is TGTGCCAGCAGCTTTGGGACTAGCGGGGACCTGGGGTACAATGAGCAGTTCTTC. The rearrangement uses TRBV11-3 and TRBJ2-1; TRBD2 aligns across 13 bases. V lost 3 bases and J lost 4; bases outside the gene matches: 9. Germline lookup yields CDR1 SGHNT and CDR2 YENEEA. This CDR3 is built from 18 residues.

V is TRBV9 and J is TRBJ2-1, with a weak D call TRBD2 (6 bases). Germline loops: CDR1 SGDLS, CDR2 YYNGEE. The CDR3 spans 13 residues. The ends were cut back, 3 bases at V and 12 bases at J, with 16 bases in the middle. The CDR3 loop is CASSGDPGTPQFF. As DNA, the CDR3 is TGTGCCAGCAGCGGTGATCCCGGGACTCCGCAGTTCTTC. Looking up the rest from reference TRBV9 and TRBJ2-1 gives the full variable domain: DSGVTQTPKHLITATGQRVTLRCSPRSGDLSVYWYQQSLDQGLQFLIQYYNGEERAKGNILERFSAQQFPDLHSELNLSSLELGDSALYFCASSGDPGTPQFFGPGTRLTVL.

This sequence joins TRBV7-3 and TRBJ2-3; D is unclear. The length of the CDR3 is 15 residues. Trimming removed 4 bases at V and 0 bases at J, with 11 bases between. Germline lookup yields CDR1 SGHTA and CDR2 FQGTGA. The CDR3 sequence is CASSSYDTSTDTQYF. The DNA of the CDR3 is TGTGCCAGCAGCTCCTACGACACGAGCACAGATACGCAGTATTTT.